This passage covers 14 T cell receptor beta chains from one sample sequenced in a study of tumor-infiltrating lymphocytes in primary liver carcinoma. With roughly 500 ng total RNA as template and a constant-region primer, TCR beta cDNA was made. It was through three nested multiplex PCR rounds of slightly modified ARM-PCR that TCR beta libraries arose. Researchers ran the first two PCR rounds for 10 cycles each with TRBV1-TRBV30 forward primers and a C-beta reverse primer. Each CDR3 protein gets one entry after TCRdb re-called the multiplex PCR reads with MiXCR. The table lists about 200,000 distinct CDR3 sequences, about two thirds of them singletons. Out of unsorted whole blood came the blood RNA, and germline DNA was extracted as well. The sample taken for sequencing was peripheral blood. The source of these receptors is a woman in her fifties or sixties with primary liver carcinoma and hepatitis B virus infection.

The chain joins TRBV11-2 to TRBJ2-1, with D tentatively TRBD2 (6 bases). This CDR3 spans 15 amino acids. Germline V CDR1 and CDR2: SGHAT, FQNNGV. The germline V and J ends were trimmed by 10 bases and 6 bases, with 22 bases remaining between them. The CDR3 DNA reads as TGTGCCAACAGTCCTCCAGGGAGGATAGCCAATGAGCAGTTCTTC. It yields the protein CANSPPGRIANEQFF.

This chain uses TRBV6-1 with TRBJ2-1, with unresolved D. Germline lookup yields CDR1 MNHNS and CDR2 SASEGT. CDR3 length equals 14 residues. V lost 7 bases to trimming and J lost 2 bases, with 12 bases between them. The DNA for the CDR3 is TGTGCCAGCAATTATGGAGATACCTACAATGAGCAGTTCTTC. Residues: CASNYGDTYNEQFF.

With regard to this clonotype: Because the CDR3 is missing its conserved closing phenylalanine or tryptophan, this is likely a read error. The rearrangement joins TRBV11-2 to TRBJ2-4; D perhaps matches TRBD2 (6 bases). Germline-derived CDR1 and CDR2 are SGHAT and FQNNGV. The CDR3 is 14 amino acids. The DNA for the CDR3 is TGTGTCAGCAGCATGGCGGGACCGAAAAACATTCAGTACCTC. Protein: CVSSMAGPKNIQYL.

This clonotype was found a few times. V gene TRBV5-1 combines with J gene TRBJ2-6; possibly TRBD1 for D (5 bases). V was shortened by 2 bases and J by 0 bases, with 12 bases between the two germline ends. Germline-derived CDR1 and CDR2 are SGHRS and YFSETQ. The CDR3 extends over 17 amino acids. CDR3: CASSFDSASSGANVLTF. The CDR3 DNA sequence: TGCGCCAGCAGCTTCGACAGTGCCAGCTCTGGGGCCAACGTCCTGACTTTC.

CDR3 amino acids: CASRRTGGKSHGYTF. The CDR3 bases are TGTGCCAGCAGACGGACAGGGGGAAAGAGCCATGGCTACACCTTC. The chain links TRBV6-5 to TRBJ1-2, with 10 nucleotides matching TRBD1. Germline V gene data show CDR1 as MNHEY and CDR2 as SVGAGI. The CDR3 runs to 15 residues. V shed 6 bases, J shed 6 bases, and the junction held 10 bases outside the gene matches.

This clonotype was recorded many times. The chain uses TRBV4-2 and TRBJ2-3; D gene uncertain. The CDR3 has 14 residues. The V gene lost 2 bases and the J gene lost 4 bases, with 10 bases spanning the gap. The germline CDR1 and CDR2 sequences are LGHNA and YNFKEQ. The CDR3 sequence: CASSQRHGPDTQYF. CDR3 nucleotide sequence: TGTGCCAGCAGCCAACGGCACGGTCCAGATACGCAGTATTTT.

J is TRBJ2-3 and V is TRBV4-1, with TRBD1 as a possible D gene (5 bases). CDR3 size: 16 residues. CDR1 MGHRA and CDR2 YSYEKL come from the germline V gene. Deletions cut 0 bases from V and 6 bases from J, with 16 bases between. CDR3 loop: CASSQEGASRIDTQYF. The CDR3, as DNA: TGCGCCAGCAGCCAAGAAGGGGCCAGCAGGATTGATACGCAGTATTTT.

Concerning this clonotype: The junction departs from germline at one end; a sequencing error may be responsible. CDR3 nucleotide sequence: TGCGGCGTTGAAGACGGACAGGGACAATATGGCTACACTTTC. It encodes CGVEDGQGQYGYTF. The genes are TRBV29-1 and TRBJ1-2; 8 positions agree with TRBD1. From germline, CDR1 is SQVTM and CDR2 ANQGSEA. There are 14 residues in the CDR3. Looking up the rest from reference TRBV29-1 and TRBJ1-2 gives the full variable domain: SAVISQKPSRDICQRGTSLTIQCQVDSQVTMMFWYRQQPGQSLTLIATANQGSEATYESGFVIDKFPISRPNLTFSTLTVSNMSPEDSSIYLCGVEDGQGQYGYTFGSGTRLTVV.

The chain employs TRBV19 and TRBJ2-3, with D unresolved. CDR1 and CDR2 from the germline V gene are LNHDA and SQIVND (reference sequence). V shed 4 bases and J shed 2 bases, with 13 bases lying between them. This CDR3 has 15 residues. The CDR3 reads CASSSSGGDTDTQYF. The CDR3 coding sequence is TGTGCCAGTAGTAGCTCGGGCGGAGACACAGATACGCAGTATTTT.

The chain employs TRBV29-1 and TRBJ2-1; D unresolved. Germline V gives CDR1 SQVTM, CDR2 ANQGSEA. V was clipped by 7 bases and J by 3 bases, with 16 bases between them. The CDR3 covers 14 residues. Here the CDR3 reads CSARDTLSYNEQFF. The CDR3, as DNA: TGCAGCGCCCGAGACACTCTAAGCTACAATGAGCAGTTCTTC.

The CDR3 bases are TGTGCCAGCACCCACGTGCTAGGGGGAACTGAAGCTTTCTTT. Its translation: CASTHVLGGTEAFF. The chain recombines TRBV12-3 or TRBV12-4 with TRBJ1-1, with D possibly being TRBD1 (6 bases). This CDR3 region has 14 residues. Trimming left V 7 bases short and J 5 bases short, with 17 bases between.

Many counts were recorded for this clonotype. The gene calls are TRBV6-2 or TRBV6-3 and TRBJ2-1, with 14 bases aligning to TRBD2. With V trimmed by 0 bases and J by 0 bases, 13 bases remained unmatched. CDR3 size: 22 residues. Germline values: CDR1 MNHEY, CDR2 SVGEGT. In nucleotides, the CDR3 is TGTGCCAGCAGTTACTCGATGATTCCGGGACTAGCGGGAGTTAACTCCTACAATGAGCAGTTCTTC. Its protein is CASSYSMIPGLAGVNSYNEQFF.

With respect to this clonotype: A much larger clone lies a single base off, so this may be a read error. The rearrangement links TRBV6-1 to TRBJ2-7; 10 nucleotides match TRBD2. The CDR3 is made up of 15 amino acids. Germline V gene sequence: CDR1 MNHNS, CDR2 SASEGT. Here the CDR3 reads CVSRTLLAGSYEQYF. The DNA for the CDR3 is TGTGTCAGCAGAACTTTACTAGCGGGATCCTACGAGCAGTACTTC.

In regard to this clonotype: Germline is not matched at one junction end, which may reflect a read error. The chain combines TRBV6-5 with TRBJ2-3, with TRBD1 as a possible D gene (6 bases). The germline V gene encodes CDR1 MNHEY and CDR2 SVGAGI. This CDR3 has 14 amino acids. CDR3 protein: CASSRTEGTDTQYF. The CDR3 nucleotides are TGTGCAAGCAGCCGGACAGAGGGCACAGATACGCAGTATTTT.